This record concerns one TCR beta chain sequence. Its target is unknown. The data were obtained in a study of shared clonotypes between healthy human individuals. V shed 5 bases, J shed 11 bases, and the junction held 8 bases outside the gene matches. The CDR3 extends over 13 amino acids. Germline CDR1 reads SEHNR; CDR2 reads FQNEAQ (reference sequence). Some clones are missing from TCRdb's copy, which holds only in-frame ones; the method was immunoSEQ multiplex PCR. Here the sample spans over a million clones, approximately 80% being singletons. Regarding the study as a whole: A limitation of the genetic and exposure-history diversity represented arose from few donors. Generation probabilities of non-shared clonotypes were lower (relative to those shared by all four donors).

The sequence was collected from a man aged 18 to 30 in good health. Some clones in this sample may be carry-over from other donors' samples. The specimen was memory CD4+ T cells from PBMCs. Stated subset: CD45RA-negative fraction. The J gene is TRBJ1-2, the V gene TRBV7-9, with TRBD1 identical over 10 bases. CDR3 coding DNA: TGTGCCAGCAGCCCCGGGACAGGGGTAAGGTACACCTTC. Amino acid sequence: CASSPGTGVRYTF.